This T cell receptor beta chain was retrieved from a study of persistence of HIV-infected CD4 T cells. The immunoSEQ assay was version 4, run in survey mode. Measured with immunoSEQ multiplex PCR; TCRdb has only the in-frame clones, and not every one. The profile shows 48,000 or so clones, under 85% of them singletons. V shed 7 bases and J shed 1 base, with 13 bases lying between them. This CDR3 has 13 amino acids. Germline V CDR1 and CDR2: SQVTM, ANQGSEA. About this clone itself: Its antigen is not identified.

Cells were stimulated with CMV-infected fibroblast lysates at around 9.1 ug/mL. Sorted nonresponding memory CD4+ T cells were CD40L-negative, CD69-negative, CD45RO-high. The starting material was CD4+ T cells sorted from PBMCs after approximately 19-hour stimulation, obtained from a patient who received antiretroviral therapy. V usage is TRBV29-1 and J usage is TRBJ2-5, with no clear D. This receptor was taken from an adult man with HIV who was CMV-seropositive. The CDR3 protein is CSATGRAQETQYF. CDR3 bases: TGCAGCGCCACTGGAAGGGCCCAAGAGACCCAGTACTTC.